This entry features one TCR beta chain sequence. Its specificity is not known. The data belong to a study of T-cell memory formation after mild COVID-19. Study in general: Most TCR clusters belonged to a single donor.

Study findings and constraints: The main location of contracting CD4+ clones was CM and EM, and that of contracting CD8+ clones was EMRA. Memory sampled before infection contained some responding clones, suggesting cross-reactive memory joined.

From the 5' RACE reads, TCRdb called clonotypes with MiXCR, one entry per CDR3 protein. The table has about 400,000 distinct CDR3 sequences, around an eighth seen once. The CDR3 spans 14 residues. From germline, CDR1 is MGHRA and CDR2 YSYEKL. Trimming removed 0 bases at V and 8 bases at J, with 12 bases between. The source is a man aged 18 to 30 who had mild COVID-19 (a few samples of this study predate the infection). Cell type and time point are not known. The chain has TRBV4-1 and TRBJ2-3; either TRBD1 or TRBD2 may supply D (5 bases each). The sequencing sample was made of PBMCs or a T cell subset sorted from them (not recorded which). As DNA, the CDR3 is TGCGCCAGCAGCCAAGAAGAAAGGGACGGTACGCAGTATTTT. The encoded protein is CASSQEERDGTQYF.